One and the same sample provided the 27 T cell receptor beta chains below, sequenced in a study of blood T cell repertoires in COVID-19. The method was immunoSEQ multiplex PCR; TCRdb's version includes in-frame clones alone and lacks a portion of them. The profile covers around 280,000 clones, with approximately 90% appearing a single time and over 2% taken by the ten largest. The specimen sequenced was peripheral blood. The receptors derive from a woman aged 45-65 years who had recovered from COVID-19.

The rearrangement links TRBV5-4 to TRBJ1-1; maybe TRBD1 (6 bases). Germline CDR1 reads SGHNT; CDR2 reads YYREEE (reference sequence). CDR3 length equals 12 residues. Trimming removed 1 base at V and 5 bases at J, with 6 bases between. In nucleotides, the CDR3 is TGTGCCAGCAGCTTGAGGGGGACTGAAGCTTTCTTT. It codes for CASSLRGTEAFF. The complete variable domain, with remaining parts taken from reference TRBV5-4 and TRBJ1-1, reads ETGVTQSPTHLIKTRGQQVTLRCSSQSGHNTVSWYQQALGQGPQFIFQYYREEENGRGNFPPRFSGLQFPNYSSELNVNALELDDSALYLCASSLRGTEAFFGQGTRLTVV.

The genes are TRBV6-6 and TRBJ2-7; the match to TRBD2 covers 9 bases. This CDR3 contains 15 residues. Unmatched junction bases numbered 14, after V lost 7 bases and J lost 7 bases. Germline CDR1 and CDR2: MNHNY and SVGAGI (reference sequence). CDR3 DNA sequence: TGTGCCAGCACAGGAGAGCGGGAGGCAGATTATGAGCAGTACTTC. Protein product: CASTGEREADYEQYF.

The chain combines TRBV20-1 with TRBJ1-4; no definite D call. This CDR3 is 11 amino acids long. The ends were cut back, 6 bases at V and 8 bases at J, with 10 bases in the middle. Germline V CDR1 and CDR2: DFQATT, SNEGSKA (reference sequence). This CDR3 reads CSARSVEKLFF. The CDR3 bases are TGCAGTGCCAGGTCCGTGGAAAAACTGTTTTTT.

V is TRBV27 and J is TRBJ2-1; 8 positions agree with TRBD2. The germline V gene encodes CDR1 MNHEY and CDR2 SMNVEV (reference sequence). J lost 0 bases, V lost 1 base, and 11 bases had no gene match. The CDR3 has 19 residues. CDR3 loop: CASSLLRAGVASSYNEQFF. For the CDR3, the DNA is TGTGCCAGCAGTTTATTGCGAGCGGGGGTAGCAAGCTCCTACAATGAGCAGTTCTTC.

The rearrangement joins TRBV5-1 to TRBJ1-1; TRBD1 agrees at 7 bases. Per germline, CDR1 SGHRS and CDR2 YFSETQ. This CDR3 comprises 13 residues. V lost 1 base, J lost 8 bases, and 5 bases stayed unmatched. The CDR3 sequence: CASSLNRQGEAFF. CDR3 in DNA: TGCGCCAGCAGCTTGAACAGACAGGGCGAAGCTTTCTTT. The complete variable domain, with remaining parts taken from reference TRBV5-1 and TRBJ1-1, reads KAGVTQTPRYLIKTRGQQVTLSCSPISGHRSVSWYQQTPGQGLQFLFEYFSETQRNKGNFPGRFSGRQFSNSRSEMNVSTLELGDSALYLCASSLNRQGEAFFGQGTRLTVV.

The chain has TRBV19 and TRBJ1-5; the match to TRBD1 covers 12 bases. CDR3 length: 19 residues. V dropped 8 bases and J dropped 4; count of bases not matched to a gene: 18. The germline V gene encodes CDR1 LNHDA and CDR2 SQIVND (reference sequence). The CDR3, as DNA: TGTGCCAGTTCCGGTAAACCGGGACAGGGGGCCCCGCCTAATCAGCCCCAGCATTTT. Encoded protein: CASSGKPGQGAPPNQPQHF.

The chain combines TRBV5-4 with TRBJ1-5, with D tentatively TRBD1 (5 bases). Deletions cut 4 bases from V and 2 bases from J, with 22 bases between. CDR3 length: 18 amino acids. Germline-derived CDR1 and CDR2 are SGHNT and YYREEE (reference sequence). As DNA, the CDR3 is TGTGCCAGCAGCGTAGGACAAGCCGTCGGGGAGGGCAATCAGCCCCAGCATTTT. Encoded protein: CASSVGQAVGEGNQPQHF. Together with reference TRBV5-4 and TRBJ1-5, the CDR3 gives the full variable domain: ETGVTQSPTHLIKTRGQQVTLRCSSQSGHNTVSWYQQALGQGPQFIFQYYREEENGRGNFPPRFSGLQFPNYSSELNVNALELDDSALYLCASSVGQAVGEGNQPQHFGDGTRLSIL.

The chain links TRBV6-5 to TRBJ1-5; tentatively, D is TRBD1 (5 bases). The CDR3 consists of 15 residues. CDR1 and CDR2 (germline): MNHEY, SVGAGI. V was trimmed by 0 bases and J by 3 bases, leaving 9 bases between them. CDR3 in amino acids: CASSYSSGHNQPQHF. The CDR3 DNA sequence: TGTGCCAGCAGTTACTCTTCCGGACACAATCAGCCCCAGCATTTT.

The rearrangement uses TRBV5-1 and TRBJ1-2; 7 bases fit TRBD1. Germline V lookup: CDR1 SGHRS, CDR2 YFSETQ. The CDR3 runs 14 residues. The V and J ends lost 3 bases and 6 bases, in that order; junction bases with no gene match: 8. CDR3 sequence (DNA): TGCGCCAGCAGCTCTACGACAGGGTACGATGGCTACACCTTC. It codes for CASSSTTGYDGYTF. Supplemented by reference TRBV5-1 and TRBJ1-2, the full variable domain reads KAGVTQTPRYLIKTRGQQVTLSCSPISGHRSVSWYQQTPGQGLQFLFEYFSETQRNKGNFPGRFSGRQFSNSRSEMNVSTLELGDSALYLCASSSTTGYDGYTFGSGTRLTVV.

The rearrangement joins TRBV6-5 to TRBJ2-7; D is perhaps TRBD2 (6 bases). The CDR3 covers 11 residues. Trimming stripped 11 bases from V and 7 bases from J, with 15 bases between. CDR1 is MNHEY and CDR2 is SVGAGI in the germline V gene. For the CDR3, the DNA is TGTGCCGGGGGGACCTTGTGGGAGCAGTACTTC. Translated, it gives CAGGTLWEQYF.

CDR3 sequence: CASSRATRGSEKLFF. The CDR3 coding sequence is TGCGCCAGCAGCCGTGCCACCCGCGGGTCTGAAAAACTGTTTTTT. V is TRBV4-3 and J is TRBJ1-4; D not certain. Between the trimmed V and J ends, which lost 4 bases and 7 bases, there was a span of 16 bases. CDR3 length equals 15 residues. Germline V gene sequence: CDR1 LGHNA, CDR2 YSLEER.

The J gene is TRBJ1-1, the V gene TRBV4-3; 10 bases are a match to TRBD1. This CDR3 is built from 15 residues. The V segment lost 2 bases and the J segment 11 bases; nucleotides outside the gene matches: 11. Germline V gene lookup returns CDR1 LGHNA and CDR2 YSLEER. As DNA, the CDR3 is TGCGCCAGCAGCCAACCCCCCCGACAGGGGGCTACGGCTTTCTTT. Translation gives CASSQPPRQGATAFF.

V gene TRBV9 combines with J gene TRBJ2-1; 9 bases are a match to TRBD1. Trimming removed 3 bases from V and 6 bases from J; junction bases left unmatched: 7. This CDR3 region has 15 residues. Looked up from germline, CDR1 is SGDLS and CDR2 is YYNGEE. The CDR3 sequence is CASSARDRVSNEQFF. The CDR3 DNA follows: TGTGCCAGCAGCGCCCGGGACAGGGTAAGCAATGAGCAGTTCTTC.

This clone was seen once. The chain carries TRBV24-1 and TRBJ1-1, with TRBD1 matching 8 bases. This CDR3 is 13 amino acids long. The V gene end was trimmed by 7 bases and the J gene end by 1 base; junction bases not matched to a gene: 1. Germline lookup yields CDR1 KGHDR and CDR2 SFDVKD. CDR3 in DNA: TGTGCCACCAGCGGGACAGGGAACACTGAAGCTTTCTTT. Its translation is CATSGTGNTEAFF.

The chain links TRBV28 to TRBJ2-1, with 12 bases fitting TRBD2. CDR3 size: 15 residues. The V gene end was trimmed by 4 bases and the J gene end by 8 bases; junction bases not matched to a gene: 6. Germline V gene data show CDR1 as MDHEN and CDR2 as SYDVKM. The CDR3 nucleotides read TGTGCCAGCAGTTCCCTAGCGGGAGGGAGGGATGAGCAGTTCTTC. Translating gives CASSSLAGGRDEQFF.

The V gene is TRBV4-2, the J gene TRBJ2-7, with D perhaps matching TRBD2 (6 bases). The CDR3 contains 15 residues. V was cut by 3 bases and J by 0 bases, with 12 bases left in between. Germline V gives CDR1 LGHNA, CDR2 YNFKEQ. The CDR3, as DNA: TGTGCCAGCAGCCACGGCGGGGCGCTCTCCTACGAGCAGTACTTC. Residues: CASSHGGALSYEQYF.

This clone occurred once. The V gene is TRBV19, the J gene TRBJ2-7, with 9 bases that match TRBD1. The CDR3 runs 14 residues. CDR1 and CDR2 from the germline V gene are LNHDA and SQIVND (reference sequence). Trimming at V came to 5 bases and at J to 0 bases, leaving 2 bases not matched to a gene. CDR3 DNA sequence: TGTGCCAGTAGTTGGACAGGGGCCTCCTACGAGCAGTACTTC. This translates into CASSWTGASYEQYF.

The rearrangement links TRBV6-2 or TRBV6-3 to TRBJ1-2; possible D gene TRBD1, 6 bases. This CDR3 spans 15 amino acids. Germline CDR1 reads MNHEY; CDR2 reads SVGEGT. The V gene lost 5 bases and the J gene lost 0 bases, with 13 bases spanning the gap. The DNA for the CDR3 is TGTGCCAGCAGTGGTACGACAGGAGCTAACTATGGCTACACCTTC. Translated, it gives CASSGTTGANYGYTF.

The chain links TRBV29-1 to TRBJ2-5, with a weak D call TRBD2 (6 bases). Germline assignment: CDR1 SQVTM and CDR2 ANQGSEA. Trimming removed 1 base from V and 5 bases from J, with 23 bases in between. The CDR3 extends over 17 amino acids. Written as DNA, the CDR3 is TGCAGCGTTGAAGCAATCCTCCGGGGGACCCGGGGGGAGACCCAGTACTTC. Its protein product is CSVEAILRGTRGETQYF.

V is TRBV6-5 and J is TRBJ1-5, with D maybe TRBD1 (6 bases). CDR1 is MNHEY and CDR2 is SVGAGI in the germline V gene. This CDR3 contains 13 residues. The germline V and J ends were trimmed by 6 bases and 2 bases, with 8 bases remaining between them. The CDR3 DNA sequence: TGTGCCAGCAGGGCAGGGGGCAATCAGCCCCAGCATTTT. The encoded protein is CASRAGGNQPQHF.

The J gene is TRBJ1-5, the V gene TRBV5-6; D is undetermined. The CDR3 has 14 residues. Looked up from germline, CDR1 is SGHDT and CDR2 is YYEEEE. V was shortened by 1 base and J by 7 bases, with 12 bases between the two germline ends. The CDR3 nucleotides are TGTGCCAGCAGCTTGAAAGGTCTCGGGCAGCCCCAGCATTTT. It specifies CASSLKGLGQPQHF.

The chain couples TRBV18 to TRBJ2-7; TRBD1 matches 9 bases. Germline CDR1 and CDR2: KGHSH and LQKENI. The CDR3 is made up of 15 amino acids. The V gene end was trimmed by 3 bases and the J gene end by 0 bases; junction bases not matched to a gene: 3. The CDR3 DNA follows: TGTGCCAGCTCACCTCAGGGACAGGGCTCCTACGAGCAGTACTTC. It encodes CASSPQGQGSYEQYF.

This clone occurred once. The chain joins TRBV6-5 to TRBJ2-1, with 8 bases identical to TRBD1. With V trimmed by 5 bases and J by 4 bases, 7 bases remained unmatched. Germline V gene data show CDR1 as MNHEY and CDR2 as SVGAGI. The CDR3 runs 15 residues. CDR3 in amino acids: CASSPTGDPYNEQFF. Written as DNA, the CDR3 is TGTGCCAGCAGTCCGACAGGGGACCCATACAATGAGCAGTTCTTC.

This chain links TRBV6-6 with TRBJ2-2; D is undetermined. V was clipped by 4 bases and J by 3 bases, with 3 bases between them. From germline, CDR1 is MNHNY and CDR2 SVGAGI (reference sequence). The CDR3 totals 12 residues. In DNA form, the CDR3 reads TGTGCCAGCAGTTCCGACACCGGGGAGCTGTTTTTT. Amino acids: CASSSDTGELFF.

This sequence joins TRBV3-1 (or the pseudogene TRBV3-2) and TRBJ2-7; 9 bases fit TRBD2. The trim removed 3 bases at V and 7 bases at J, leaving 10 bases unmatched. Germline assignment: CDR1 LGHDT and CDR2 YNNKEL (reference sequence). The CDR3 has 15 residues. The CDR3 is CASSQLAGRAGEQYF. The CDR3 DNA sequence: TGTGCCAGCAGCCAGCTAGCGGGACGCGCGGGGGAGCAGTACTTC.

This chain joins TRBV7-8 and TRBJ2-2, with TRBD1 matching over 8 bases. J lost 8 bases, V lost 5 bases, and 10 bases had no gene match. CDR1 is SGHVS and CDR2 is FQNEAQ in the germline V gene. The length of the CDR3 is 15 residues. CDR3 sequence reads: CASSQWGQVAGELFF. The CDR3 bases are TGTGCCAGCAGCCAATGGGGACAGGTGGCTGGGGAGCTGTTTTTT.

The chain carries TRBV5-4 and TRBJ1-1; D is undetermined. CDR1 SGHNT and CDR2 YYREEE come from the germline V gene (reference sequence). The CDR3 is 13 amino acids. Trimming left V 0 bases short and J 5 bases short, with 8 bases between. The CDR3 DNA sequence: TGTGCCAGCAGCTTGGACCCCAGAACTGAAGCTTTCTTT. Translated: CASSLDPRTEAFF.